The 32 T cell receptor beta chains given below trace back to one sample, sequenced in a study of blood T cell repertoires in COVID-19. Data came from immunoSEQ multiplex PCR; TCRdb stores just in-frame clones and leaves some out. Here the sample spans roughly 190,000 clones, 85% to 90% being singletons. Sequences were obtained from peripheral blood. Source of these receptors: a human donor in a cohort sampled during active COVID-19.

The chain has TRBV15 and TRBJ2-7; 13 bases agree with TRBD2. The V gene's germline CDR1 is LNHNV and CDR2 YYDKDF (reference sequence). V was clipped by 1 base and J by 5 bases; unmatched bases: 2. The CDR3 is 15 amino acids. For the CDR3, the DNA is TGTGCCACCAGCAGAGGGACTAGCGGGAGTCACGAGCAGTACTTC. This gives the protein CATSRGTSGSHEQYF.

The chain combines TRBV6-9 with TRBJ2-5, with 10 bases that match TRBD1. The trim removed 6 bases at V and 4 bases at J, leaving 8 bases unmatched. The CDR3 sequence is 15 residues long. Germline V gene data show CDR1 as MNHGY and CDR2 as SVAAGI. CDR3 amino acids: CASRPGTGDGETQYF. For the CDR3, the DNA is TGTGCCAGCAGACCCGGGACAGGGGACGGAGAGACCCAGTACTTC.

The chain combines TRBV3-1 (or the pseudogene TRBV3-2) with TRBJ2-7, with TRBD1 matching 11 bases. From germline, CDR1 is LGHDT and CDR2 YNNKEL (reference sequence). This CDR3 region has 15 residues. Trimming at V came to 3 bases and at J to 4 bases, leaving 5 bases not matched to a gene. The CDR3 spells CASSQARDRGYEQYF. The DNA of the CDR3 is TGTGCCAGCAGCCAGGCCCGGGACAGGGGGTACGAGCAGTACTTC.

This chain links TRBV6-1 with TRBJ1-4; D not resolved. This CDR3 is 20 amino acids long. Germline CDR1 is MNHNS and CDR2 is SASEGT. With 0 bases removed from V and 7 bases from J, the gap between germline ends came to 27 bases. CDR3 DNA: TGTGCCAGCAGTGAAGCGGTGGTTAGCGCTAGAGTAAGGAGAGGTGAAAAACTGTTTTTT. Amino acids: CASSEAVVSARVRRGEKLFF.

V usage is TRBV30 and J usage is TRBJ2-6; 10 bases are shared with TRBD1. This CDR3 region has 20 residues. V was pared by 0 bases and J by 0 bases, with 11 bases of the junction left unmatched. Per germline, CDR1 GTSNPN and CDR2 SVGIG (reference sequence). The CDR3 sequence: CAWSVYPWTGGSSGANVLTF. DNA for the CDR3: TGTGCCTGGAGTGTTTATCCTTGGACAGGGGGGAGCTCTGGGGCCAACGTCCTGACTTTC.

The table lists this clone with a count of one. The V gene is TRBV5-4, the J gene TRBJ1-2; D unclear. The V end lost 0 bases, the J end lost 4 bases, and 10 bases lay between the germline ends. The CDR3 totals 14 residues. Germline CDR1 and CDR2: SGHNT and YYREEE (reference sequence). The CDR3 DNA sequence: TGTGCCAGCAGCTTGGAACCAGGCCTCTATGGCTACACCTTC. Translating gives CASSLEPGLYGYTF.

The chain is built from TRBV3-1 (or the pseudogene TRBV3-2) and TRBJ2-1; possibly TRBD2 for D (5 bases). Germline CDR1 and CDR2: LGHDT and YNNKEL (reference sequence). The CDR3 has 13 amino acids. Trimming cost V 3 bases and J 5 bases, with 8 bases left between them. The CDR3 reads CASSQAGDNEQFF. CDR3 in DNA: TGTGCCAGCAGCCAGGCGGGCGACAATGAGCAGTTCTTC.

This clone was picked up one time. The same CDR3 is also encoded by other DNA sequences in this sample. This chain links TRBV3-1 (or the pseudogene TRBV3-2) with TRBJ2-7; 10 nucleotides align to TRBD2. Germline loops: CDR1 LGHDT, CDR2 YNNKEL (reference sequence). The CDR3 is 16 amino acids. The junction had 5 bases not matched to a gene; V was cut back by 1 base and J by 2 bases. This CDR3 reads CASSQGASGGAYEQYF. The CDR3 DNA is TGTGCCAGCAGCCAAGGGGCCAGCGGGGGGGCCTACGAGCAGTACTTC.

The chain couples TRBV27 to TRBJ2-1, with D possibly TRBD2 on 6 matching bases. Trimming shortened V by 3 bases and J by 5 bases, and 11 bases separated the two germline ends. Germline-derived CDR1 and CDR2 are MNHEY and SMNVEV (reference sequence). This CDR3 is 14 amino acids long. The DNA for the CDR3 is TGTGCCAGCAGTTTTTCTACGGGGGACAATGAGCAGTTCTTC. Its translation is CASSFSTGDNEQFF.

This chain joins TRBV5-1 and TRBJ1-3, with D unclear. CDR1 SGHRS and CDR2 YFSETQ come from the germline V gene. This CDR3 is 16 amino acids long. With 4 bases removed from V and 0 bases from J, the gap between germline ends came to 14 bases. CDR3 residues: CASSQSLAVSGNTIYF. CDR3 DNA: TGCGCCAGCAGCCAATCCCTGGCGGTCTCTGGAAACACCATATATTTT.

The V gene is TRBV4-2, the J gene TRBJ1-1; 9 bases map to TRBD1. The CDR3 is 15 residues long. V lost 7 bases, J lost 1 base, and 7 bases stayed unmatched. Germline assignment: CDR1 LGHNA and CDR2 YNFKEQ. The CDR3 spells CASNLGQGKNTEAFF. The CDR3 DNA reads as TGTGCCAGCAACCTAGGACAGGGGAAGAACACTGAAGCTTTCTTT.

The rearrangement links TRBV7-6 to TRBJ2-6, with a tentative D call TRBD2 (6 bases). CDR1 and CDR2 (germline): SGHVS, FNYEAQ. V lost 5 bases to trimming and J lost 4 bases, with 21 bases between them. The CDR3 runs 18 residues. The CDR3 bases are TGTGCCAGCAGCCCTTTGGACCCTCGGGGGTTCGGGGCCAACGTCCTGACTTTC. Translated, it gives CASSPLDPRGFGANVLTF.

The V and J genes are TRBV18 and TRBJ2-7, with D perhaps matching TRBD1 (5 bases). Trimming removed 3 bases at V and 2 bases at J, with 8 bases between. This CDR3 has 13 amino acids. Germline loops: CDR1 KGHSH, CDR2 LQKENI. The CDR3 here is CASSPGHPYEQYF. In DNA form, the CDR3 reads TGTGCCAGCTCACCTGGACACCCCTACGAGCAGTACTTC.

The genes are TRBV7-2 and TRBJ1-6; weak D call: TRBD1 (5 bases). V was shortened by 3 bases and J by 6 bases, with 9 bases between the two germline ends. The CDR3 runs 14 residues. Germline CDR1 SGHTA, CDR2 FQGNSA. The CDR3 coding sequence is TGTGCCAGCAGCTTCGGGGGTATTAATTCACCCCTCCACTTT. This encodes CASSFGGINSPLHF.

This clone was seen once. The chain has TRBV5-4 and TRBJ1-4; D gene ambiguous. The V gene's germline CDR1 is SGHNT and CDR2 YYREEE (reference sequence). V shed 10 bases and J shed 0 bases, with 16 bases lying between them. The CDR3 contains 15 residues. The chain's CDR3 is CAVQRGGTTNEKLFF. In DNA, the CDR3 is TGTGCCGTACAGCGAGGAGGGACAACTAATGAAAAACTGTTTTTT. The variable domain in full, with the rest retrieved from reference TRBV5-4 and TRBJ1-4, is ETGVTQSPTHLIKTRGQQVTLRCSSQSGHNTVSWYQQALGQGPQFIFQYYREEENGRGNFPPRFSGLQFPNYSSELNVNALELDDSALYLCAVQRGGTTNEKLFFGSGTQLSVL.

This chain connects TRBV6-6 to TRBJ1-5; 7 nucleotides agree with TRBD1. Germline CDR1 reads MNHNY; CDR2 reads SVGAGI (reference sequence). This CDR3 has 15 amino acids. Losses at the gene ends were 3 bases for V and 9 bases for J; bases not matched to a gene: 11. CDR3 coding DNA: TGTGCCAGCAGTTATCGGACAGGCCCCGATCGGCCCCAGCATTTT. This codes for CASSYRTGPDRPQHF.

The rearrangement joins TRBV4-3 to TRBJ2-1; D is uncertain. V lost 0 bases to trimming and J lost 5 bases, with 11 bases between them. The CDR3 runs to 15 residues. Germline-derived CDR1 and CDR2 are LGHNA and YSLEER. The CDR3 region is CASSQEMASHNEQFF. DNA of the CDR3: TGCGCCAGCAGCCAAGAAATGGCTAGTCACAATGAGCAGTTCTTC.

V usage is TRBV28 and J usage is TRBJ1-2, with 9 bases matching TRBD1. This CDR3 region has 15 residues. Per germline, CDR1 MDHEN and CDR2 SYDVKM. Unmatched junction bases numbered 11, after V lost 5 bases and J lost 7 bases. The CDR3 nucleotides read TGTGCCAGCAGTCTCCCCGGGACAGGGCTAGTTGGCTACACCTTC. Its protein product is CASSLPGTGLVGYTF.

This chain joins TRBV15 and TRBJ1-6; perhaps TRBD1 as D (5 bases). CDR3 length: 14 residues. The ends were cut back, 6 bases at V and 7 bases at J, with 13 bases in the middle. Germline V gives CDR1 LNHNV, CDR2 YYDKDF (reference sequence). In DNA, the CDR3 is TGTGCCACCAGACGCAGGGAAGGGAATTCACCCCTCCACTTT. Residues: CATRRREGNSPLHF.

The rearrangement joins TRBV27 to TRBJ2-7; the match to TRBD2 covers 7 bases. V gave up 6 bases and J gave up 2 bases; unmatched junction bases: 7. There are 14 residues in the CDR3. Germline CDR1 reads MNHEY; CDR2 reads SMNVEV (reference sequence). The CDR3 spells CASSPGGWAYEQYF. The CDR3 DNA reads as TGTGCCAGCAGCCCCGGGGGGTGGGCCTACGAGCAGTACTTC.

CDR3 sequence reads: CASSRQGSSTDTQYF. CDR3 bases: TGTGCCAGCAGCCGACAGGGTAGTAGCACAGATACGCAGTATTTT. The chain employs TRBV7-9 and TRBJ2-3, with 7 bases aligning to TRBD1. This CDR3 contains 15 residues. V lost 5 bases, J lost 0 bases, and 5 bases stayed unmatched. Per the germline V gene, CDR1 is SEHNR and CDR2 is FQNEAQ (reference sequence).

The gene calls are TRBV7-9 and TRBJ1-2, with D unresolved. Germline V gene lookup returns CDR1 SEHNR and CDR2 FQNEAQ (reference sequence). The V and J ends lost 4 bases and 3 bases respectively, with 12 bases between them. The CDR3 is 14 amino acids. The CDR3 region has the DNA TGTGCCAGCAGCTCCCGGGGAAGGTACTATGGCTACACCTTC. Its translation: CASSSRGRYYGYTF. The variable domain in full, with the rest retrieved from reference TRBV7-9 and TRBJ1-2, is DTGVSQNPRHKITKRGQNVTFRCDPISEHNRLYWYRQTLGQGPEFLTYFQNEAQLEKSRLLSDRFSAERPKGSFSTLEIQRTEQGDSAMYLCASSSRGRYYGYTFGSGTRLTVV.

The chain combines TRBV20-1 with TRBJ2-4; a possible D gene is TRBD2 (6 bases). V was trimmed by 3 bases and J by 8 bases, leaving 20 bases between them. Germline V gene data show CDR1 as DFQATT and CDR2 as SNEGSKA (reference sequence). This CDR3 comprises 15 residues. The CDR3 is CSASDGTLKRDIQYF. CDR3 sequence (DNA): TGCAGTGCTAGTGACGGGACTCTCAAAAGGGACATTCAGTACTTC.

This chain connects TRBV7-2 to TRBJ2-5; 11 bases align to TRBD2. The germline V gene has CDR1 SGHTA and CDR2 FQGNSA. With 2 bases clipped from V and 6 bases from J, the junction kept 8 bases outside the gene matches. This CDR3 has 16 amino acids. The CDR3 DNA sequence: TGTGCCAGCAGCTTATCCACTAGCGGGAGTGGGAAGACCCAGTACTTC. As protein: CASSLSTSGSGKTQYF.

This chain joins TRBV28 and TRBJ2-7; D is perhaps TRBD2 (7 bases). V was trimmed by 3 bases and J by 8 bases, leaving 11 bases between them. Germline CDR1 MDHEN, CDR2 SYDVKM. The CDR3 has 12 residues. The CDR3 DNA follows: TGTGCCAGCAGTTTTTCGGGGGGCAAGCAGTACTTC. Translating it yields CASSFSGGKQYF.

This clone showed up just once. This chain connects TRBV30 to TRBJ2-7; 13 positions agree with TRBD2. V shed 8 bases and J 7 bases; nucleotides not matched to a gene: 17. The CDR3 is 16 residues long. CDR1 and CDR2 from the germline V gene are GTSNPN and SVGIG (reference sequence). The CDR3: CAGQGLAGATVGEQYF. CDR3 nucleotide sequence: TGTGCCGGGCAAGGACTAGCGGGGGCCACCGTGGGGGAGCAGTACTTC.

V and J are TRBV5-1 and TRBJ2-1, with 14 positions matching TRBD2. With V trimmed by 2 bases and J by 9 bases, 4 bases remained unmatched. This CDR3 is 15 amino acids long. Germline CDR1 reads SGHRS; CDR2 reads YFSETQ. The CDR3 DNA sequence: TGCGCCAGCAGCTTAAGGACTAGCGGGGGGTCTGAGCAGTTCTTC. As protein: CASSLRTSGGSEQFF.

The V gene is TRBV5-4, the J gene TRBJ2-3; TRBD2 aligns across 16 bases. CDR1 and CDR2 from the germline V gene are SGHNT and YYREEE (reference sequence). Trimming at V came to 4 bases and at J to 3 bases, leaving 5 bases not matched to a gene. The CDR3 sequence is 17 residues long. The CDR3 DNA reads as TGTGCCAGCAGCATGGGGACTAGCGGGGGGGTGACAGATACGCAGTATTTT. This encodes CASSMGTSGGVTDTQYF.

The chain employs TRBV7-8 and TRBJ1-1, with a tentative D call TRBD1 (6 bases). Germline CDR1 SGHVS, CDR2 FQNEAQ. Trimming took off 0 bases at V and 6 bases at J, with 14 bases between the two ends. This CDR3 comprises 15 residues. The CDR3 is CASSLAAGAFSEAFF. CDR3 nucleotide sequence: TGTGCCAGCAGCTTAGCCGCGGGGGCGTTCTCTGAAGCTTTCTTT.

The V and J genes are TRBV27 and TRBJ2-7; possibly TRBD2 for D (6 bases). The CDR3 is 13 residues long. Trimming left V 6 bases short and J 9 bases short, with 18 bases between. Germline CDR1 is MNHEY and CDR2 is SMNVEV (reference sequence). The DNA of the CDR3 is TGTGCCAGCAGACCTCCGGGACTCCAGGGGCAGTACTTC. It translates to CASRPPGLQGQYF.

The V and J genes are TRBV5-8 and TRBJ1-5; perhaps TRBD1 as D (5 bases). V lost 7 bases and J 5 bases, leaving 19 bases between the germline ends. The CDR3 is 15 residues long. Germline V gene data show CDR1 as SGHTS and CDR2 as YDEGEE. As DNA, the CDR3 is TGTGCCAGCCCTCCCTCAGGGAGGGGATATCAGCCCCAGCATTTT. It translates to CASPPSGRGYQPQHF.

The chain uses TRBV7-8 and TRBJ2-7, with 7 bases fitting TRBD1. With V trimmed by 1 base and J by 1 base, 4 bases remained unmatched. Looked up from germline, CDR1 is SGHVS and CDR2 is FQNEAQ. This CDR3 spans 15 amino acids. The CDR3 DNA sequence: TGTGCCAGCAGCTTAGGGGCAGGGGGTTCCTACGAGCAGTACTTC. Translated, it gives CASSLGAGGSYEQYF.